The text below deals with one T cell receptor beta chain. The entry originates in a study of blood T cell repertoires in COVID-19. The overall study: Donors in the United States, Italy and Spain gave samples during acute or convalescent COVID-19. From T cells, B-cell-depleted T cells, or PBMCs came the material, which was cDNA or gDNA.

The CDR3 runs 17 residues. The V and J ends lost 0 bases and 6 bases, in that order; junction bases with no gene match: 6. Germline CDR1 is LGHNA and CDR2 is YSLEER. As originally analysed: Reference gene primers were amplified, and this amplification served to estimate nucleated cell counts. Some clones are missing from TCRdb's copy, which holds only in-frame ones; the method was immunoSEQ multiplex PCR. D and trimming were read from the DNA, whereas the V and J calls and clone size are those reported in that table. The data hold 140,000 to 150,000 clones, with more than 75% observed a single time. The sample consisted of peripheral blood. This chain connects TRBV4-3 to TRBJ2-3; TRBD2 matches 13 bases. The receptor was derived from a man aged 55 to 70 with active or convalescent COVID-19. The CDR3 spells CASSQDSSGLAGDTQYF. CDR3 DNA sequence: TGCGCCAGCAGCCAAGATAGCTCGGGACTAGCGGGGGATACGCAGTATTTT.